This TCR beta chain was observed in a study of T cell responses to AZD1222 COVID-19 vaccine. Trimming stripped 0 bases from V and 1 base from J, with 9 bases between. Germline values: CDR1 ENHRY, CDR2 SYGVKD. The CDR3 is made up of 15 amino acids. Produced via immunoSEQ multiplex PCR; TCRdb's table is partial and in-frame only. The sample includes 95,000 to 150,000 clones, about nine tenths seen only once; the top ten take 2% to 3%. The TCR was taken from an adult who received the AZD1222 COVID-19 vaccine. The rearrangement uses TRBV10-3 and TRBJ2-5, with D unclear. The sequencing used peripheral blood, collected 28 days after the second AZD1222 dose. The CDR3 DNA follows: TGTGCCATCAGTGAGTCGCGCGGCGGCCAAGAGACCCAGTACTTC. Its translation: CAISESRGGQETQYF.